These 20 T cell receptor beta chains were sequenced from one sample in a study of CD8+CD57+ T cells in acquired aplastic anemia listed by TCRdb under 2018. Expansion of CD8+CD57+ cells had been shown by flow cytometry in the patients chosen for sequencing. The sample was run on an Illumina HiSeq 2000. TCR beta VDJ combination and CDR3 sequence profiling used genomic DNA as the template. TCRdb handled the public reads itself, with Q25 trimming in fastp and clone calling in MiXCR, and kept productive beta chains. CDR3 protein duplicates are merged, each entry listing the most common genes and DNA. This sample lists some 200,000 distinct CDR3 sequences; just under 50% were detected once. The leading ten clones occupy 8% to 10% of the sample. The sequenced sample consisted of sorted CD4+, CD8+, or CD8+CD57+ T cells (not recorded which) from PBMCs. The receptor source for this set is a human donor with aplastic anemia.

The rearrangement joins TRBV7-8 to TRBJ1-1, with D possibly being TRBD1 (5 bases). In germline, CDR1 is SGHVS, CDR2 FQNEAQ. The CDR3 sequence is 15 residues long. The V end was cut by 0 bases, the J end by 5 bases, with 13 bases between. The CDR3 is CASSLASGAGTEAFF. For the CDR3, the DNA is TGTGCCAGCAGCTTAGCTTCTGGGGCGGGGACTGAAGCTTTCTTT.

This clonotype was detected many times. As DNA, the CDR3 is TGTGCCAGCACTCAGGCCAATGAGCAGTTCTTC. Translating gives CASTQANEQFF. V gene TRBV6-4 combines with J gene TRBJ2-1, with D unclear. This CDR3 region has 11 residues. CDR1 MRHNA and CDR2 SNTAGT come from the germline V gene. V shed 7 bases and J shed 6 bases, with 7 bases lying between them.

The J gene is TRBJ2-1, the V gene TRBV19; D uncertain. This CDR3 has 15 amino acids. Trimming left V 0 bases short and J 7 bases short, with 13 bases between. Germline assignment: CDR1 LNHDA and CDR2 SQIVND (reference sequence). CDR3 DNA: TGTGCCAGTAGTATAGACCTGGCATGGGAAAATGAGCAGTTCTTC. Translated, it gives CASSIDLAWENEQFF.

This clonotype was found many times. V is TRBV11-2 and J is TRBJ1-1; 7 bases line up with TRBD1. The CDR3 runs to 14 residues. Germline CDR1 reads SGHAT; CDR2 reads FQNNGV. V lost 4 bases and J lost 4; bases outside the gene matches: 6. CDR3 loop: CASSSRQGATEAFF. The DNA for the CDR3 is TGTGCCAGCAGCTCGAGACAGGGCGCCACTGAAGCTTTCTTT.

This clonotype was found a few times. The CDR3 DNA reads as TGTGCCAGCAGCAACGTGGACACTGAAGCTTTCTTT. It translates to CASSNVDTEAFF. This chain joins TRBV7-9 and TRBJ1-1; D call uncertain. Germline loops: CDR1 SEHNR, CDR2 FQNEAQ (reference sequence). The V and J ends lost 5 bases and 3 bases respectively, with 7 bases between them. The CDR3 contains 12 residues. The whole variable domain, remainder taken from reference TRBV7-9 and TRBJ1-1, is DTGVSQNPRHKITKRGQNVTFRCDPISEHNRLYWYRQTLGQGPEFLTYFQNEAQLEKSRLLSDRFSAERPKGSFSTLEIQRTEQGDSAMYLCASSNVDTEAFFGQGTRLTVV.

The V gene is TRBV19, the J gene TRBJ1-2; 8 bases agree with TRBD1. V was clipped by 3 bases and J by 4 bases; unmatched bases: 10. Germline V gene data show CDR1 as LNHDA and CDR2 as SQIVND (reference sequence). This CDR3 contains 16 residues. DNA for the CDR3: TGTGCCAGTAGTATGCCGGGACAGGTACTTTTCTATGGCTACACCTTC. Encoded protein: CASSMPGQVLFYGYTF.

This clonotype was seen ten or more times. This rearrangement joins TRBV9 to TRBJ2-6; D is unclear. This CDR3 is built from 14 residues. V shed 1 base and J shed 4 bases, with 6 bases lying between them. The V gene's germline CDR1 is SGDLS and CDR2 YYNGEE. CDR3: CASSVLAGANVLTF. In DNA, the CDR3 is TGTGCCAGCAGCGTATTGGCAGGGGCCAACGTCCTGACTTTC.

This clonotype appeared many times. The germline gene is not matched at one end of the junction; a read error may be the cause. The chain combines TRBV12-3 or TRBV12-4 with TRBJ2-1; D is undetermined. The CDR3 is made up of 14 amino acids. CDR3 region: CATSIKRFSGGTLF. CDR3 DNA sequence: TGTGCCACCTCTATTAAGCGCTTTTCGGGCGGAACACTCTTC.

This clonotype showed up many times. V gene TRBV7-3 combines with J gene TRBJ2-1, with 7 bases lining up with TRBD2. The V gene's germline CDR1 is SGHTA and CDR2 FQGTGA. The CDR3 has 16 amino acids. After removal of 5 bases from V and 6 bases from J, the junction contained 13 bases not matched to a gene. DNA of the CDR3: TGTGCCAGCAGCCCCCCTGGGGGGGAGTCCACCAATGAGCAGTTCTTC. It translates to CASSPPGGESTNEQFF.

Only a few counts were recorded for this clonotype. This sequence joins TRBV27 and TRBJ2-2, with 7 bases identical to TRBD1. V lost 5 bases, J lost 7 bases, and 7 bases stayed unmatched. The germline V gene has CDR1 MNHEY and CDR2 SMNVEV (reference sequence). The CDR3 consists of 14 residues. The CDR3 protein is CASSKTGSGGELFF. The CDR3 region has the DNA TGTGCCAGCAGTAAGACAGGGTCGGGCGGGGAGCTGTTTTTT.

This clonotype was observed a handful of times. V usage is TRBV15 and J usage is TRBJ1-1, with TRBD1 matching 7 bases. J gave up 4 bases and V 2 bases, and 7 bases lay outside the gene matches. In germline, CDR1 is LNHNV, CDR2 YYDKDF (reference sequence). The CDR3 is made up of 15 amino acids. DNA of the CDR3: TGTGCCACCAGCAGATCTTCGACAGGGTTCACTGAAGCTTTCTTT. Translated: CATSRSSTGFTEAFF.

In regard to this clonotype: This may come from a read error, since a much larger clone is one base off. This chain links TRBV7-8 with TRBJ2-7; the D gene is possibly TRBD2 (6 bases). CDR3 length: 15 amino acids. Trimming took 5 bases from V and 4 from J, leaving 18 bases between them. The germline gives CDR1 SGHVS, CDR2 FQNEAQ. CDR3 sequence reads: CASSQGGVPWYEQYF. CDR3 DNA: TGTGCCAGCAGCCAAGGAGGGGTACCATGGTACGAGCAGTACTTC.

With regard to this clonotype: This may stem from a read error, because a much larger clone lies one nucleotide away. This chain links TRBV4-1 with TRBJ1-2; D may be TRBD1 (5 bases). The CDR3 covers 15 residues. CDR1 MGHRA and CDR2 YSYEKL come from the germline V gene. Here the CDR3 DNA reads TGCGGCAGCAGCCAAGGGTGGGGCGGCTTGGATGGCTACACCTTC. This translates into CGSSQGWGGLDGYTF.

This chain links TRBV20-1 with TRBJ2-3; 12 bases line up with TRBD1. CDR3 size: 16 residues. V lost 1 base and J lost 4; bases outside the gene matches: 6. CDR1 and CDR2 (germline): DFQATT, SNEGSKA (reference sequence). CDR3 sequence: CSARVPGQGAADTQYF. The CDR3 nucleotides are TGCAGTGCTAGAGTCCCGGGACAGGGGGCGGCAGATACGCAGTATTTT.

The CDR3 loop reads CASSRTGGTGPNTEAFF. CDR3 DNA sequence: TGTGCCAGCAGCCGTACAGGAGGAACTGGACCCAACACTGAAGCTTTCTTT. The chain combines TRBV11-1 with TRBJ1-1, with D maybe TRBD1 (5 bases). The ends were cut back, 5 bases at V and 2 bases at J, with 21 bases in the middle. The CDR3 extends over 17 amino acids. CDR1 is SGHAT, CDR2 FQDESV, per germline (reference sequence).

The chain employs TRBV24-1 and TRBJ1-5; 8 bases are a match to TRBD1. Germline loops: CDR1 KGHDR, CDR2 SFDVKD. The CDR3 totals 15 residues. The junction had 12 bases not matched to a gene; V was cut back by 11 bases and J by 4 bases. CDR3 nucleotides: TGTGCCAGCACACCAGGACAGGGCCAAAATCAGCCCCAGCATTTT. Amino acids: CASTPGQGQNQPQHF.

The V and J genes are TRBV12-5 and TRBJ1-1; no definite D call. Germline values: CDR1 LGHNT, CDR2 FRNRAP. V was pared by 3 bases and J by 4 bases, with 15 bases between. The CDR3 sequence is 15 residues long. CDR3 nucleotide sequence: TGTGCTAGTGGTTTCACAATGGGCCTCGGCACTGAAGCTTTCTTT. Residues: CASGFTMGLGTEAFF.

The table lists this clonotype with many counts. The V call is TRBV24-1, the J call TRBJ2-7; 7 bases line up with TRBD2. Germline V gene data show CDR1 as KGHDR and CDR2 as SFDVKD. The CDR3 is made up of 15 amino acids. With V trimmed by 5 bases and J by 6 bases, 12 bases remained unmatched. The CDR3 region is CATSVGGDGGSEQYF. The CDR3 DNA reads TGTGCCACCAGTGTGGGGGGGGACGGCGGGAGCGAGCAGTACTTC.

Regarding this clonotype: One junction end does not reproduce the germline sequence, and a read error may be involved. The J gene is TRBJ2-7, the V gene TRBV20-1; 10 bases are a match to TRBD2. This CDR3 is built from 14 residues. Germline CDR1 DFQATT, CDR2 SNEGSKA (reference sequence). This CDR3 is CGASFASGGPEQYF. The CDR3 DNA sequence: TGCGGTGCTAGTTTCGCTAGCGGGGGCCCCGAGCAGTACTTC.

The V call is TRBV19, the J call TRBJ1-5; weak D call: TRBD1 (5 bases). Looked up from germline, CDR1 is LNHDA and CDR2 is SQIVND (reference sequence). The CDR3 totals 14 residues. V lost 3 bases and J 3 bases, leaving 9 bases between the germline ends. CDR3 coding DNA: TGTGCCAGTAGTATGGGACGGCTCAATCAGCCCCAGCATTTT. Its translation: CASSMGRLNQPQHF.